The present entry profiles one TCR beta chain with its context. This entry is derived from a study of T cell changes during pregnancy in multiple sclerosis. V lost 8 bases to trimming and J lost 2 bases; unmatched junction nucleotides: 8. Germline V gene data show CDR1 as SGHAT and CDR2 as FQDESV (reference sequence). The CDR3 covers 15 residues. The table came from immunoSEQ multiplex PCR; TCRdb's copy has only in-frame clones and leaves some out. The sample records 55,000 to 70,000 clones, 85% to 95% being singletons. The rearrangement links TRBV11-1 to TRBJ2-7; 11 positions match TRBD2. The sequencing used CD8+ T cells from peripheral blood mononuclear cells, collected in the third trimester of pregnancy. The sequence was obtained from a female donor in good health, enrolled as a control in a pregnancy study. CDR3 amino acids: CASGEGLAATYEQYF. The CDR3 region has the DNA TGTGCCAGCGGAGAGGGACTAGCGGCCACCTACGAGCAGTACTTC.